This TCR beta chain was sequenced in a study of response to subunit inactivated influenza vaccine. TCRdb re-called the RT-PCR reads with MiXCR, one entry per CDR3 protein. The sample has under 850,000 distinct CDR3 sequences, around a sixth seen once. The V and J ends lost 3 bases and 1 base respectively, with 11 bases between them. In germline, CDR1 is SGHTA, CDR2 FQGNSA. The CDR3 loop spans 15 amino acids. This clonotype was counted many times. The sequence was collected from a man between 45 and 60 years old who received an inactivated influenza vaccine. Sequences were derived from PBMCs from blood, sampled 4 to 6 days after vaccination. The chain carries TRBV7-2 and TRBJ2-3, with D tentatively TRBD1 (6 bases). The CDR3 is CASSFGTFRTDTQYF. In nucleotides, the CDR3 is TGTGCCAGCAGCTTCGGGACATTTCGCACAGATACGCAGTATTTT. The whole variable domain, remainder taken from reference TRBV7-2 and TRBJ2-3, is GAGVSQSPSNKVTEKGKDVELRCDPISGHTALYWYRQSLGQGLEFLIYFQGNSAPDKSGLPSDRFSAERTGGSVSTLTIQRTQQEDSAVYLCASSFGTFRTDTQYFGPGTRLTVL.